These 21 T cell receptor beta chains came from one sample sequenced in a study of T cell repertoires in cytomegalovirus infection. In TCRdb, the reads were re-called with MiXCR into one record per CDR3 protein. The sample lists some 70,000 distinct CDR3 sequences, approximately 22% seen once, with roughly 80% in the top ten. Their target antigens are unknown. The sequencing sample was made of PBMCs, sequenced either directly or after in vitro stimulation (not recorded which). The source is a human donor in good health (CMV status not recorded). Some clones in this sample may be carry-over from other donors' samples.

This clonotype was seen only a few times. DNA for the CDR3: TGCAGTGCTAGAGATCGGTTAGCGGGAGGGAGCGGCCCCTACAATGAGCAGTTCTTC. Its translation: CSARDRLAGGSGPYNEQFF. The V and J genes are TRBV20-1 and TRBJ2-1; 11 bases match TRBD2. J was trimmed by 2 bases and V by 0 bases; bases with no gene match: 12. The CDR3 runs 19 residues. In germline, CDR1 is DFQATT, CDR2 SNEGSKA (reference sequence).

This clonotype turned up a few times. The J gene is TRBJ1-2, the V gene TRBV7-9; a weak D match, TRBD1 (5 bases). Trimming pared 2 bases from V and 1 base from J, leaving 11 bases between. The length of the CDR3 is 15 residues. Germline V CDR1 and CDR2: SEHNR, FQNEAQ (reference sequence). CDR3 amino acids: CASSLNQGHNYGYTF. CDR3 nucleotide sequence: TGTGCCAGCAGCTTAAATCAGGGTCATAACTATGGCTACACCTTC.

This rearrangement joins TRBV5-5 to TRBJ1-6; 7 bases are shared with TRBD1. The CDR3 extends over 16 amino acids. With V trimmed by 2 bases and J by 5 bases, 7 bases remained unmatched. Germline CDR1 is SGHKS and CDR2 is YYEKEE (reference sequence). CDR3 sequence: CASSFDPGQHNSPLHF. CDR3 nucleotide sequence: TGTGCCAGCAGCTTCGATCCGGGACAGCATAATTCACCCCTCCACTTT. The whole variable domain, remainder taken from reference TRBV5-5 and TRBJ1-6, is DAGVTQSPTHLIKTRGQQVTLRCSPISGHKSVSWYQQVLGQGPQFIFQYYEKEERGRGNFPDRFSARQFPNYSSELNVNALLLGDSALYLCASSFDPGQHNSPLHFGNGTRLTVT.

The chain carries TRBV19 and TRBJ2-1; 7 positions agree with TRBD2. Germline V gene sequence: CDR1 LNHDA, CDR2 SQIVND (reference sequence). This CDR3 has 14 amino acids. J lost 7 bases, V lost 11 bases, and 14 bases had no gene match. In nucleotides, the CDR3 is TGTGCCTCAGCGCTGGGGGGGGTTGCAAATGAGCAGTTCTTC. It yields the protein CASALGGVANEQFF.

This clonotype was picked up a small number of times. This sequence joins TRBV2 and TRBJ2-5; D perhaps matches TRBD2 (6 bases). Trimming removed 5 bases at V and 1 base at J, with 17 bases between. Germline lookup yields CDR1 SNHLY and CDR2 FYNNEI. CDR3 length: 16 residues. CDR3 residues: CASSTGTSLVQETQYF. As DNA, the CDR3 is TGTGCCAGCAGTACCGGGACTTCCCTCGTCCAAGAGACCCAGTACTTC.

This clonotype was detected only once. A read error may explain this, as a much larger clone is one base away. The chain uses TRBV7-2 and TRBJ2-7; D is perhaps TRBD2 (6 bases). Germline CDR1 is SGHTA and CDR2 is FQGNSA. The CDR3 covers 14 residues. The CDR3 DNA sequence: TGTGCCAACAGCTTAGAACTAGCAACCTACGAGCAGTACTTC. It is translated as CANSLELATYEQYF.

The chain links TRBV6-5 to TRBJ1-4; D remains ambiguous. The V end lost 0 bases, the J end lost 0 bases, and 8 bases lay between the germline ends. Germline CDR1 and CDR2: MNHEY and SVGAGI. The CDR3 extends over 16 amino acids. Here the CDR3 reads CASSYSGPATNEKLFF. The CDR3 DNA is TGTGCCAGCAGTTACTCTGGCCCGGCAACTAATGAAAAACTGTTTTTT.

In regard to this clonotype: A much larger clone lies a single base off, so this may be a read error. The CDR3 reads CASSMTSGRAGELYF. The DNA of the CDR3 is TGTGCCAGCAGCATGACTAGCGGGAGGGCCGGGGAGCTGTATTTT. The chain has TRBV7-2 and TRBJ2-2, with TRBD2 matching 14 bases. The CDR3 is made up of 15 amino acids. CDR1 is SGHTA and CDR2 is FQGNSA in the germline V gene.

This chain connects TRBV7-2 to TRBJ1-4, with 12 bases aligning to TRBD1. After removal of 4 bases from V and 6 bases from J, the junction contained 6 bases not matched to a gene. Germline CDR1 SGHTA, CDR2 FQGNSA. The CDR3 is 16 amino acids. The CDR3 DNA reads TGTGCCAGCAGCTGGCCGGGACAGGGGGCGCATGAAAAACTGTTTTTT. It is translated as CASSWPGQGAHEKLFF.

The chain employs TRBV28 and TRBJ2-1; 10 bases are shared with TRBD2. CDR1 MDHEN and CDR2 SYDVKM come from the germline V gene. The CDR3 spans 15 residues. V gave up 5 bases and J gave up 6 bases; unmatched junction bases: 7. The CDR3 region has the DNA TGTGCCAGCAGTACCCAAACTAGCGGGACCAATGAGCAGTTCTTC. Protein: CASSTQTSGTNEQFF.

This clonotype was seen at least ten times. The chain is built from TRBV12-3 or TRBV12-4 and TRBJ1-4; 9 nucleotides line up with TRBD1. The CDR3 has 15 residues. Trimming at V came to 2 bases and at J to 6 bases, leaving 4 bases not matched to a gene. The CDR3 loop is CASSLLGQGDEKLFF. The DNA of the CDR3 is TGTGCCAGCAGTTTATTGGGACAGGGAGATGAAAAACTGTTTTTT.

In this sample, this clonotype turned up many times. This chain uses TRBV12-3 or TRBV12-4 with TRBJ2-1; TRBD2 matches 8 bases. The CDR3 runs 13 residues. V gave up 7 bases and J gave up 8 bases; unmatched junction bases: 7. This chain's CDR3 is CASTFGGEDEQFF. The CDR3 DNA is TGTGCCAGCACCTTCGGGGGGGAGGATGAGCAGTTCTTC.

The rearrangement joins TRBV29-1 to TRBJ1-1; D not resolved. There are 13 residues in the CDR3. Deletions cut 0 bases from V and 2 bases from J, with 7 bases between. From germline, CDR1 is SQVTM and CDR2 ANQGSEA. CDR3 coding DNA: TGCAGCGTTGAAGATCCTGAAAACACTGAAGCTTTCTTT. Encoded protein: CSVEDPENTEAFF.

This clonotype was observed a few times. The rearrangement joins TRBV20-1 to TRBJ2-5, with 8 bases that match TRBD2. Looked up from germline, CDR1 is DFQATT and CDR2 is SNEGSKA (reference sequence). J gave up 2 bases and V 5 bases, and 10 bases lay outside the gene matches. This CDR3 contains 15 residues. DNA for the CDR3: TGCAGTGCTGGGGCGGATAGCGGGACGCAAGAGACCCAGTACTTC. It translates to CSAGADSGTQETQYF.

This clonotype was seen more than once but under ten times. Being one base from a much bigger clone, this may be a read error. The chain has TRBV9 and TRBJ2-1, with 8 positions matching TRBD1. Germline V gives CDR1 SGDLS, CDR2 YYNGEE. V lost 4 bases, J lost 4 bases, and 7 bases stayed unmatched. This CDR3 has 15 amino acids. The CDR3 region has the DNA TGTGCCAGCAGCAAAGGCGGGACAGGATACAATGAGCAGTTCTTC. This sequence encodes CASSKGGTGYNEQFF.

This clonotype was seen more than once but under ten times. The rearrangement joins TRBV23-1 to TRBJ1-4; 9 bases align to TRBD1. TRBV23-1 is given ORF status, its function remaining uncertain. The V segment lost 4 bases and the J segment 7 bases; nucleotides outside the gene matches: 10. This CDR3 comprises 16 residues. CDR3 sequence reads: CASSPLPGQGLEKLFF. CDR3 nucleotides: TGCGCCAGCAGTCCTTTACCGGGACAGGGACTTGAAAAACTGTTTTTT.

The chain recombines TRBV15 with TRBJ2-7; a possible D gene is TRBD2 (6 bases). Germline values: CDR1 LNHNV, CDR2 YYDKDF (reference sequence). The CDR3 is 15 amino acids. V was trimmed by 2 bases and J by 5 bases, leaving 16 bases between them. The CDR3 loop reads CATSRFGSRVNEQYF. The CDR3 DNA follows: TGTGCCACCAGCAGATTCGGGAGCAGGGTGAACGAGCAGTACTTC.

In its sample, this clonotype was seen a few times. V and J are TRBV5-6 and TRBJ2-3; TRBD2 might be the D (6 bases). V was shortened by 1 base and J by 5 bases, with 17 bases between the two germline ends. Germline CDR1 reads SGHDT; CDR2 reads YYEEEE. The CDR3 covers 16 residues. The CDR3 coding sequence is TGTGCCAGCAGCTTGTTGGGGACGGGAGCAGTAGATACGCAGTATTTT. Translated: CASSLLGTGAVDTQYF.

This clonotype has a count of ten or more. The chain combines TRBV7-8 with TRBJ2-2; 9 positions match TRBD1. J was trimmed by 7 bases and V by 5 bases; bases with no gene match: 5. The CDR3 spans 14 residues. CDR1 SGHVS and CDR2 FQNEAQ come from the germline V gene. CDR3 in DNA: TGTGCCAGCAGCGCCGGACAGGGGATCGGGGAGCTGTTTTTT. Protein sequence: CASSAGQGIGELFF.

Ten or more counts support this clonotype. This rearrangement joins TRBV6-6 to TRBJ1-6; no clear D. CDR1 and CDR2 from the germline V gene are MNHNY and SVGAGI (reference sequence). CDR3 length: 15 residues. V gave up 3 bases and J gave up 5 bases, with 11 bases separating them. The CDR3 reads CASSYWEQNNSPLHF. CDR3 coding DNA: TGTGCCAGCAGTTATTGGGAGCAGAATAATTCACCCCTCCACTTT.

The chain joins TRBV24-1 to TRBJ2-1; 14 bases are a match to TRBD2. The CDR3 runs to 14 residues. Germline V gene sequence: CDR1 KGHDR, CDR2 SFDVKD. Trimming removed 9 bases from V and 4 bases from J; junction bases left unmatched: 1. CDR3 in amino acids: CATGLAGGYNEQFF. CDR3 bases: TGTGCCACCGGACTAGCGGGAGGTTACAATGAGCAGTTCTTC.